This T cell receptor (beta chain) was identified during a study of monozygotic twins with inflammatory bowel disease. Study-wide points: IBD patients shared fewer clonotypes with other individuals than healthy twins, especially patients with disease activity signs. Part of the variability in patient repertoires may have come from differing immunosuppressive treatments. Twins with IBD were found to have lower TCRbeta diversity (inverse Simpson) than healthy co-twins.

On this clonotype itself: Its antigen is unknown.

Per-sample cDNA came from eight separate reactions. TCRdb re-called the 5' RACE reads; every CDR3 protein appears as one record, without DNA. Here the sample table reports more than 300,000 distinct CDR3 sequences. The germline V gene has CDR1 SGHRS and CDR2 YFSETQ. The CDR3 consists of 15 residues. V is TRBV5-1 and J is TRBJ2-7; TCRdb picks TRBD1, but there is no DNA to check that call. The sample consisted of blood. The TCR was taken from a human donor with ulcerative colitis or Crohn's disease, or a healthy co-twin of an affected twin (not recorded which). The CDR3 here is CASSFRDGISYEQYF.